This T cell receptor (beta chain) was captured by sequencing in a study of blood T cell repertoires in COVID-19. At the level of the study: The United States, Italy and Spain supplied acute and convalescent COVID-19 samples. T cells, B-cell-depleted T cells, or PBMCs provided the cDNA or gDNA that served as material.

How the authors handled the data: Amplification of reference gene primers was used by the study to estimate nucleated cell counts. Assay: immunoSEQ multiplex PCR; the TCRdb copy retains only in-frame clones and omits some. That table supplies the V and J calls and clone size; D and trimming were determined from the DNA. The sample yields 130,000 to 150,000 clones, around nine tenths seen once. V was pared by 3 bases and J by 9 bases, with 2 bases of the junction left unmatched. Per germline, CDR1 MNHEY and CDR2 SMNVEV (reference sequence). The CDR3 extends over 13 amino acids. The material sequenced was peripheral blood. J is TRBJ1-6 and V is TRBV27; 7 bases are shared with TRBD1. The clonotype was recovered from a woman between 40 and 55 years old with acute or convalescent COVID-19. CDR3 sequence: CASSFDRVSPLHF. Written as DNA, the CDR3 is TGTGCCAGCAGTTTCGACAGGGTTTCACCCCTCCACTTT.